This TCR beta chain was captured by sequencing in a study of T-cell memory formation after mild COVID-19 (dated by TCRdb to the early 2020s). Background for the entire study: TCR sequence clusters from the two donors were found to be largely donor specific. In a couple of donors, T-cell clones that expanded and contracted after mild COVID-19 were tracked by sequencing TCRalpha and TCRbeta repertoires over time. Two young, previously healthy adult volunteers made up the cohort, one male and one female. Study-wide conclusions, independent of this receptor: Whether the second-wave clones peaking on day 37 were SARS-CoV-2 specific was not confirmed. Balanced CD4/CD8 phenotypes were observed for clones contracting from day 15 to 85, whereas a bias towards CD4+ was observed for a second wave of clones expanding from day 15 to 37. The study included only a couple of mild cases, and larger cohorts that include severe cases with pre-infection samples were judged to be necessary. Some responding clones were found in pre-infection memory, which suggests that pre-existing cross-reactive memory T cells took part in the SARS-CoV-2 response. Contracting CD4+ clones were found mainly in CM and EM memory subsets, while CD8+ clones were enriched in EMRA.

Ficoll-Paque density gradient centrifugation was used to isolate PBMCs. Sequencing instrument: Illumina NovaSeq 6000. TCRalpha and TCRbeta cDNA libraries were built by 5'RACE with constant-segment primers, adding sample barcodes and unique molecular identifiers. Trizol reagent was used to extract RNA from every sample. The libraries were amplified in two PCR steps, and the second step added a second sample barcode and Illumina TruSeq adapters. Sequencing of the libraries was done on an Illumina NovaSeq, producing 2 x 150 bp paired-end reads. On the study's bioinformatics: The reads were demultiplexed and collapsed into UMI-guided consensus sequences using migec v1.2.7. Using mixcr v2.1.11, the UMI consensuses were aligned to TRA and TRB V and J templates and assembled into clonotypes. Clonotypes were classified as expanded or contracted when called significant by both edgeR and NoisET, with noise models trained on biological replicates. For edgeR calls, the thresholds were a false discovery rate-adjusted p below 0.01 and a log2 fold-change of 1. As an exploratory analysis of dynamics, max-normalized trajectories of the 1000 most abundant clonotypes were examined with PCA combined with hierarchical clustering. Separately sequenced CD4+ and CD8+ repertoires were used to assign the CD4 or CD8 phenotype of responding clones. TCRdb applied fastp at Q25 and MiXCR to the public reads, then kept only in-frame beta chains. Each record represents a unique CDR3 protein, reported with the most common genes and DNA among its rows. What appears here as the V and J calls and clone size reflects TCRdb's work, not the paper's. This sample is represented by 220,000 or so distinct CDR3 sequences; around 8.8% of them were singletons. The top ten constitute 3.5% of the sample.

According to the germline V gene, CDR1 reads SGHRS and CDR2 reads YFSETQ. From cysteine to phenylalanine, the CDR3 is 16 amino acids long. This entry keeps only the CDR3 DNA: 48 bases, framed from base 1. The junction shows trimming of 4 bases on V and 1 base on J, and the gene matches do not reach 10 bases of it. This clonotype was counted between two and nine times. Which antigen it targets is not known. No base quality values were provided; no much bigger clone lies one nucleotide off. The TCR comes from a man between 18 and 35 years old who had mild COVID-19 (a few samples of this study predate the infection). The sample titles of this study are shuffled in the database, so cell type and time point are left out; the donor was told from shared clones. Sequenced material: PBMCs or a T cell subset sorted from them (not recorded which). In this chain, TRBV5-1 is recombined with TRBJ2-5, with TRBD1 identical over 7 junction bases. The DNA is as follows: TGCGCCAGCAGCCCGGATCCGACAGGGTTCCAAGAGACCCAGTACTTC. The translation is CASSPDPTGFQETQYF.